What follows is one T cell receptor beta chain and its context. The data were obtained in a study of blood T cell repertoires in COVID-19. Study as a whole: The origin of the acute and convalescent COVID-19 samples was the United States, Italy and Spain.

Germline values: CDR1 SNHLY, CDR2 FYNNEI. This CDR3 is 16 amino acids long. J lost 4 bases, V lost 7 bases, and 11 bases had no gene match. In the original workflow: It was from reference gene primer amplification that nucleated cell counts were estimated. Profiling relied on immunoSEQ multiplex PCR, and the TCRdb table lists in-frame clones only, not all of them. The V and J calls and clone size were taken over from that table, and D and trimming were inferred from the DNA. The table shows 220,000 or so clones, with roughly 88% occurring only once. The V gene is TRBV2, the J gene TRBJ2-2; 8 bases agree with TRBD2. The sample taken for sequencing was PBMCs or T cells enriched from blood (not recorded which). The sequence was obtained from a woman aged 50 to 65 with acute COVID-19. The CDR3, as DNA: TGTGCCAGCACGGATCTCTCGCGGGAGGTCACCGGGGAGCTGTTTTTT. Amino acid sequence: CASTDLSREVTGELFF.